The 18 T cell receptor beta chains presented below share a single source sample, sequenced in a study of prognosis after radiotherapy for stage I lung cancer. Genomic DNA was subjected to two-round multiplex PCR for amplification of TCR beta CDR3. The first round of PCR was done with primers that matched each TRBV and TRBJ gene. From the multiplex PCR reads, TCRdb called clonotypes with MiXCR, one entry per CDR3 protein. Among some 14,000 distinct CDR3 sequences listed, roughly 31% were seen once. The sequencing here drew on PBMCs, taken before or after stereotactic body radiation therapy (not recorded which). Receptors were obtained from a donor of 50 years or more with non-small cell lung cancer.

This clonotype was seen at least ten times. The DNA of the CDR3 is TGTGCCAGCAGCCCCAATGTAGCGGGAGGTAATTGGCAGTACTTC. It yields the protein CASSPNVAGGNWQYF. The chain carries TRBV7-2 and TRBJ2-7; 10 positions agree with TRBD2. The CDR3 totals 15 residues. Germline CDR1 is SGHTA and CDR2 is FQGNSA. Unmatched junction bases numbered 13, after V lost 5 bases and J lost 9 bases. Full variable domain (remainder filled in from reference TRBV7-2 and TRBJ2-7): GAGVSQSPSNKVTEKGKDVELRCDPISGHTALYWYRQSLGQGLEFLIYFQGNSAPDKSGLPSDRFSAERTGGSVSTLTIQRTQQEDSAVYLCASSPNVAGGNWQYFGPGTRLTVT.

This clonotype was counted many times. The chain couples TRBV7-3 to TRBJ2-5; D is unresolved. Trimming removed 5 bases from V and 0 bases from J, with 13 bases in between. The germline CDR1 and CDR2 sequences are SGHTA and FQGTGA. The CDR3 extends over 15 amino acids. The CDR3 protein is CASSPNGQNQETQYF. The CDR3 DNA reads TGTGCCAGCAGCCCGAACGGGCAGAACCAAGAGACCCAGTACTTC.

This clonotype was seen at least ten times. The chain links TRBV7-3 to TRBJ1-1; D unclear. The CDR3 is 14 amino acids. From germline, CDR1 is SGHTA and CDR2 FQGTGA. Deletions cut 4 bases from V and 3 bases from J, with 12 bases between. DNA for the CDR3: TGTGCCAGCAGCTCCCCCGTTTTAGACACTGAAGCTTTCTTT. Encoded protein: CASSSPVLDTEAFF.

V is TRBV2 and J is TRBJ2-7, with D perhaps matching TRBD1 (6 bases). This CDR3 comprises 11 residues. V was shortened by 10 bases and J by 6 bases, with 13 bases between the two germline ends. The germline gives CDR1 SNHLY, CDR2 FYNNEI. CDR3 amino acids: CAIRGSVEQYF. DNA for the CDR3: TGTGCCATCAGGGGCAGTGTCGAGCAGTACTTC.

Sample share makes this clonotype medium-sized. The V and J genes are TRBV2 and TRBJ1-1; D uncertain. V lost 4 bases to trimming and J lost 1 base, with 10 bases between them. Germline V gene data show CDR1 as SNHLY and CDR2 as FYNNEI. This CDR3 spans 14 amino acids. The CDR3 coding sequence is TGTGCCAGCAGTGCTGAGATGGGGAACACTGAAGCTTTCTTT. As protein: CASSAEMGNTEAFF.

This clonotype qualifies as medium-sized. J is TRBJ1-3 and V is TRBV9; D gene ambiguous. The CDR3 spans 14 residues. V was clipped by 4 bases and J by 3 bases, with 11 bases between them. In germline, CDR1 is SGDLS, CDR2 YYNGEE. The CDR3 spells CASSHAGNGNTIYF. CDR3 sequence (DNA): TGTGCCAGCAGCCATGCGGGGAATGGAAACACCATATATTTT. The full variable domain, in which reference TRBV9 and TRBJ1-3 provide the parts outside the CDR3, is DSGVTQTPKHLITATGQRVTLRCSPRSGDLSVYWYQQSLDQGLQFLIQYYNGEERAKGNILERFSAQQFPDLHSELNLSSLELGDSALYFCASSHAGNGNTIYFGEGSWLTVV.

This chain connects TRBV28 to TRBJ2-7; no clear D gene. This CDR3 is 12 amino acids long. Germline V gene sequence: CDR1 MDHEN, CDR2 SYDVKM. The V gene lost 9 bases and the J gene lost 4 bases, with 13 bases spanning the gap. The CDR3 DNA sequence: TGTGCCAGAAGTCATCAGTATTACGAGCAGTACTTC. Protein product: CARSHQYYEQYF.

This clonotype was observed many times. V gene TRBV4-1 combines with J gene TRBJ1-1; no definite D call. The CDR3 runs 14 residues. The germline V gene has CDR1 MGHRA and CDR2 YSYEKL. Trimming shortened V by 4 bases and J by 1 base, and 10 bases separated the two germline ends. The CDR3 sequence: CASSPMSANTEAFF. The CDR3 coding sequence is TGCGCCAGCAGCCCAATGTCAGCGAACACTGAAGCTTTCTTT.

There are many counts of this clonotype. V is TRBV5-1 and J is TRBJ1-4; no definite D call. V was clipped by 6 bases and J by 1 base, with 4 bases between them. This CDR3 comprises 12 residues. The V gene's germline CDR1 is SGHRS and CDR2 YFSETQ. The CDR3 sequence: CASKRTNEKLFF. CDR3 sequence (DNA): TGCGCCAGCAAGAGAACTAATGAAAAACTGTTTTTT.

On this clonotype: It is likely a read error: a sequence one base away is far more abundant. V usage is TRBV20-1 and J usage is TRBJ2-7; 13 bases fit TRBD2. The germline V gene has CDR1 DFQATT and CDR2 SNEGSKA (reference sequence). V lost 0 bases and J lost 11; bases outside the gene matches: 7. This CDR3 contains 14 residues. The CDR3 nucleotides read TGCAGTGCTAGAGATGTACTAGCGGGAGGGCCAAAGTACTTC. Translating gives CSARDVLAGGPKYF.

Note on this clonotype: A far larger clone lies a single base away; this is likely a read error. The rearrangement joins TRBV6-4 to TRBJ2-3; 9 bases are a match to TRBD2. CDR3 length: 19 residues. Looked up from germline, CDR1 is MRHNA and CDR2 is SNTAGT. V lost 6 bases and J lost 0; bases outside the gene matches: 16. CDR3 nucleotide sequence: TGTGCCAGCAGGGTGACTAGCGGAGGTGGCCCGGCTAGCACAGATACGCAGTATTTT. This gives the protein CASRVTSGGGPASTDTQYF.

This clonotype was detected ten times or more. The chain employs TRBV7-9 and TRBJ2-3; D remains unclear. Trimming left V 5 bases short and J 1 base short, with 1 base between. CDR3 length: 11 residues. CDR1 is SEHNR and CDR2 is FQNEAQ in the germline V gene (reference sequence). CDR3 loop: CASSRTDTQYF. The DNA of the CDR3 is TGTGCCAGCAGCCGCACAGATACGCAGTATTTT.

This clonotype ranks as medium-sized. The chain combines TRBV11-2 with TRBJ1-1; no clear D. The germline V and J ends were trimmed by 6 bases and 0 bases, with 8 bases remaining between them. The CDR3 is 13 amino acids. Germline CDR1 is SGHAT and CDR2 is FQNNGV. The CDR3 is CASSGQLNTEAFF. The CDR3 DNA sequence: TGTGCCAGCAGTGGGCAGCTGAACACTGAAGCTTTCTTT.

This clonotype was picked up many times. The chain links TRBV15 to TRBJ1-2, with unresolved D. Trimming took 0 bases from V and 8 from J, leaving 7 bases between them. CDR3 length equals 12 residues. In germline, CDR1 is LNHNV, CDR2 YYDKDF (reference sequence). CDR3 coding DNA: TGTGCCACCAGCAGAGAAGCGGGGGGCTACACCTTC. Protein product: CATSREAGGYTF.

This clonotype has ten or more counts. The chain couples TRBV3-1 to TRBJ2-5; tentative D call: TRBD2 (6 bases). This CDR3 region has 14 residues. Per the germline V gene, CDR1 is LGHDT and CDR2 is YNNKEL (reference sequence). V was trimmed by 4 bases and J by 0 bases, leaving 9 bases between them. The CDR3 DNA is TGTGCCAGCAGCCTCGGACTACACCAAGAGACCCAGTACTTC. Protein sequence: CASSLGLHQETQYF.

On this clonotype itself: At one of its ends the junction is not consistent with the germline gene, which may arise from a read error. The chain recombines TRBV7-9 with TRBJ2-3, with a possible D match to TRBD1 (5 bases). The CDR3 covers 15 residues. Germline V gene sequence: CDR1 SEHNR, CDR2 FQNEAQ (reference sequence). For the CDR3, the DNA is TGTGCCACCAGCCCGGCAGGGCGACGAACAGATACGCAGTATTTT. Residues: CATSPAGRRTDTQYF. The variable domain in full, with the rest retrieved from reference TRBV7-9 and TRBJ2-3, is DTGVSQNPRHKITKRGQNVTFRCDPISEHNRLYWYRQTLGQGPEFLTYFQNEAQLEKSRLLSDRFSAERPKGSFSTLEIQRTEQGDSAMYLCATSPAGRRTDTQYFGPGTRLTVL.

This clonotype was counted ten times or more. The V call is TRBV19, the J call TRBJ2-3; 7 bases agree with TRBD2. The CDR3 contains 17 residues. Germline lookup yields CDR1 LNHDA and CDR2 SQIVND (reference sequence). V was clipped by 3 bases and J by 0 bases; unmatched bases: 9. The CDR3 DNA reads as TGTGCCAGTAGTATGCCCCGTGCGGGAGTAAGCACAGATACGCAGTATTTT. Translating gives CASSMPRAGVSTDTQYF.

This clonotype was counted at least ten times. The rearrangement uses TRBV4-1 and TRBJ2-7, with 9 nucleotides matching TRBD2. This CDR3 spans 17 amino acids. V lost 2 bases, J lost 3 bases, and 11 bases stayed unmatched. The germline gives CDR1 MGHRA, CDR2 YSYEKL. The CDR3 sequence is CASSQQREANRYYEQYF. The CDR3 nucleotides read TGCGCCAGCAGCCAACAGCGGGAGGCAAATCGATACTACGAGCAGTACTTC.